A selection of T cell receptor beta chains follows, all from one sample in a study of T cell repertoires in cytomegalovirus infection. These receptors have no identified antigens. TCRdb analysed the reads with MiXCR anew, one entry per CDR3 protein. The sample comprises over 25,000 distinct CDR3 sequences, around 20% of which are singletons, and approximately 80% rests with the top ten. Sequenced here: CD8+ T cells from cultured PBMCs, sampled from culture after CMV antigen stimulation. Receptors originate from a human donor in good health (CMV status not recorded). Some clones in this sample may be carry-over from other donors' samples. Both conserved end residues are part of each CDR3. D genes are given only for firm matches. Not every row has a clone size; where given, it reads once, few, many or a size class.

TRBJ2-7	TRBV7-2	NA	NA	CASRFRGDEQYF	TGTGCCAGCAGATTCCGCGGGGACGAGCAGTACTTC
TRBJ2-7	TRBV7-9	NA	NA	CASSPKDRTYEQYF	TGTGCCAGCAGCCCAAAAGATAGGACCTACGAGCAGTACTTC
TRBJ1-1	TRBV19	NA	few	CASSLGNTEAFF	TGTGCCAGTAGCCTGGGGAACACTGAAGCTTTCTTT
TRBJ2-7	TRBV6-2/TRBV6-3	TRBD1	few	CASSYSTGTDEQYF	TGTGCCAGCAGTTACTCGACAGGGACGGACGAGCAGTACTTC
TRBJ1-2	TRBV7-2	NA	many	CASTFGTDYGYTF	TGTGCCAGCACCTTTGGGACGGACTATGGCTACACCTTC
TRBJ2-7	TRBV7-9	TRBD1	few	CASNGQGRRQYF	TGTGCCAGCAACGGACAGGGTCGGCGGCAGTACTTC
TRBJ2-5	TRBV20-1	TRBD2	few	CSASRASGGQETQYF	TGCAGTGCTTCGAGGGCTAGCGGGGGCCAAGAGACCCAGTACTTC
TRBJ1-1	TRBV20-1	NA	few	CSASQENTEAFF	TGCAGTGCTAGTCAGGAGAACACTGAAGCTTTCTTT
TRBJ1-5	TRBV28	NA	few	CASWAINQPQHF	TGTGCCAGCTGGGCCATCAATCAGCCCCAGCATTTT
TRBJ2-2	TRBV6-5	NA	once	CASSTHGATNTGELFF	TGTGCCAGCAGTACCCACGGGGCGACGAACACCGGGGAGCTGTTTTTT
TRBJ2-1	TRBV25-1	NA	NA	CASAPGLYNEQFF	TGTGCCAGTGCCCCGGGACTTTACAATGAGCAGTTCTTC
TRBJ2-3	TRBV7-6	NA	NA	CASSLLAGTSTDTQYF	TGTGCCAGCAGCTTATTGGCGGGGACTAGCACAGATACGCAGTATTTT
TRBJ2-1	TRBV10-3	NA	NA	CAISESGTGNEQFF	TGTGCCATCAGCGAGTCCGGAACCGGCAATGAGCAGTTCTTC
TRBJ2-7	TRBV6-2/TRBV6-3	TRBD2	many	CASSRLAGTGYEQYF	TGTGCCAGCAGTCGACTAGCGGGGACCGGCTACGAGCAGTACTTC
TRBJ2-3	TRBV6-5	TRBD1	few	CAIRQGSTDTQYF	TGTGCCATTCGACAGGGCAGCACAGATACGCAGTATTTT
TRBJ1-5	TRBV7-9	NA	NA	CASSQGPINQPQHF	TGTGCCAGCAGCCAGGGGCCAATCAATCAGCCCCAGCATTTT
TRBJ1-3	TRBV19	NA	NA	CASSMRLLGGNTIYF	TGTGCCAGTAGTATGCGACTGCTCGGGGGAAACACCATATATTTT
TRBJ2-7	TRBV7-6	NA	many	CASSSAGGTDSYEQYF	TGTGCCAGCAGTTCCGCCGGGGGGACAGACTCCTACGAGCAGTACTTC
TRBJ1-6	TRBV7-2	TRBD1	few	CASSLGGQGPRTLHF	TGTGCCAGCAGCTTAGGAGGACAGGGTCCCAGGACCCTCCACTTT
TRBJ2-3	TRBV4-2	NA	NA	CASSLTSGFVGLEDTQYF	TGTGCCAGCAGCCTTACCAGCGGGTTCGTCGGGTTGGAAGATACGCAGTATTTT
TRBJ2-7	TRBV7-9	TRBD1	few	CASSPTSGQGTYEQYF	TGTGCCAGCAGCCCAACGTCAGGACAGGGCACCTACGAGCAGTACTTC
TRBJ2-7	TRBV7-8	NA	few	CASSRTGIKGDEQYF	TGTGCCAGCAGCCGAACAGGGATAAAGGGCGACGAGCAGTACTTC